Listed here are 15 T cell receptor beta chains from one sample, sequenced in a study of cytomegalovirus exposure and HLA in healthy donors (dated by TCRdb to the late 2010s). Libraries were built with the immunoSEQ multiplex PCR assay. What TCRdb holds here is the immuneACCESS table cut down to in-frame rearrangements. Part of the clones is not present; checked against another copy, under half of the missing clones reflect an unresolved V gene, and the others are unexplained. The sample table contains about 160,000 clones; only one count was recorded for 88% of them. Almost 3% of the sample lies in the top ten. Sequencing was performed on PBMCs. The receptors here all came from a man aged 18 to 35 in good health and CMV-seronegative.

The chain links TRBV19 to TRBJ1-1; 8 bases are shared with TRBD1. This CDR3 region has 12 residues. The V gene's germline CDR1 is LNHDA and CDR2 SQIVND (reference sequence). The V and J ends lost 5 bases and 6 bases, in that order; junction bases with no gene match: 2. The CDR3 nucleotides are TGTGCCAGTAGTTCCAGGGGGCCTGAAGCTTTCTTT. It codes for CASSSRGPEAFF.

J is TRBJ2-5 and V is TRBV7-2; 10 bases map to TRBD2. Germline CDR1 and CDR2: SGHTA and FQGNSA. J gave up 9 bases and V 10 bases, and 14 bases lay outside the gene matches. The CDR3 extends over 14 amino acids. The DNA for the CDR3 is TGTGCCACCCGGAGTAGCGGGAGGCTTGCGGCCCAGTACTTC. Translating gives CATRSSGRLAAQYF.

In its sample, this clone was seen once. This chain joins TRBV27 and TRBJ2-7; 7 bases align to TRBD1. The junction had 3 bases not matched to a gene; V was cut back by 4 bases and J by 0 bases. The CDR3 has 14 residues. CDR1 and CDR2 from the germline V gene are MNHEY and SMNVEV (reference sequence). The CDR3 loop reads CASSSPGGSYEQYF. CDR3 bases: TGTGCCAGCAGTTCTCCAGGGGGCTCCTACGAGCAGTACTTC.

The count of this clone is one. The chain uses TRBV7-2 and TRBJ2-1, with TRBD1 matching over 9 bases. With 5 bases clipped from V and 8 bases from J, the junction kept 10 bases outside the gene matches. Germline V gene lookup returns CDR1 SGHTA and CDR2 FQGNSA. The CDR3 sequence is 15 residues long. CDR3 nucleotide sequence: TGTGCCAGCAGCAAACAGGGGGCGTTTGGGGATGAGCAGTTCTTC. This codes for CASSKQGAFGDEQFF.

The chain links TRBV6-6 to TRBJ1-5; a possible D gene is TRBD1 (5 bases). Between the trimmed V and J ends, which lost 6 bases and 1 base, there was a span of 13 bases. CDR1 is MNHNY, CDR2 SVGAGI, per germline (reference sequence). The CDR3 has 15 residues. CDR3 sequence reads: CASSPGDSSNQPQHF. In DNA, the CDR3 is TGTGCCAGCAGCCCCGGGGACTCAAGCAATCAGCCCCAGCATTTT.

V and J are TRBV27 and TRBJ1-2; 7 bases line up with TRBD1. Germline values: CDR1 MNHEY, CDR2 SMNVEV (reference sequence). The CDR3 has 18 residues. With V trimmed by 3 bases and J by 4 bases, 17 bases remained unmatched. CDR3 amino acids: CASSLGPRDSSSSYGYTF. CDR3 nucleotide sequence: TGTGCCAGCAGTTTGGGGCCCCGGGACAGCAGCTCGTCCTATGGCTACACCTTC.

V usage is TRBV4-1 and J usage is TRBJ2-7; a weak D match, TRBD2 (6 bases). V was shortened by 1 base and J by 7 bases, with 23 bases between the two germline ends. The CDR3 consists of 17 residues. Per the germline V gene, CDR1 is MGHRA and CDR2 is YSYEKL. The chain's CDR3 is CASSQAPPPGLPVEQYV. In nucleotides, the CDR3 is TGCGCCAGCAGCCAAGCCCCTCCCCCGGGACTCCCTGTGGAGCAGTACGTC.

The gene calls are TRBV19 and TRBJ2-7; tentative D call: TRBD1 (5 bases). Trimming shortened V by 0 bases and J by 2 bases, and 11 bases separated the two germline ends. CDR1 and CDR2 (germline): LNHDA, SQIVND (reference sequence). The CDR3 totals 15 residues. The CDR3 spells CASSIDWGAAYEQYF. The CDR3, as DNA: TGTGCCAGTAGTATAGACTGGGGCGCAGCCTACGAGCAGTACTTC.

On this clone: At one of its ends the junction is not consistent with the germline gene, which may arise from a read error. The V gene is TRBV6-1, the J gene TRBJ2-3, with 8 positions matching TRBD2. CDR1 MNHNS and CDR2 SASEGT come from the germline V gene. The CDR3 is 16 amino acids. CDR3 nucleotides: TGTGCCAGCAGTAAAGCCGGGGGGGGGAGCACAGATACGCAGTATTTT. Encoded protein: CASSKAGGGSTDTQYF.

This chain joins TRBV5-1 and TRBJ2-1; D possibly corresponds to TRBD1 (6 bases). This CDR3 has 15 amino acids. V dropped 2 bases and J dropped 2 bases, with 11 bases sitting between them. Germline CDR1 SGHRS, CDR2 YFSETQ. The CDR3: CASSFWTETYNEQFF. The DNA for the CDR3 is TGCGCCAGCAGCTTTTGGACAGAGACCTACAATGAGCAGTTCTTC.

The chain uses TRBV6-5 and TRBJ1-2; possible D gene TRBD1, 5 bases. In germline, CDR1 is MNHEY, CDR2 SVGAGI. The CDR3 totals 12 residues. Trimming took 6 bases from V and 8 from J, leaving 13 bases between them. CDR3 sequence reads: CASSSGKGGYTF. The CDR3 nucleotides read TGTGCCAGCAGCTCAGGGAAGGGAGGCTACACCTTC.

This chain links TRBV6-6 with TRBJ2-3; D is perhaps TRBD2 (6 bases). This CDR3 spans 14 amino acids. CDR1 and CDR2 (germline): MNHNY, SVGAGI (reference sequence). V was shortened by 6 bases and J by 6 bases, with 16 bases between the two germline ends. CDR3 in DNA: TGTGCCAGCAGCCGCTCCGCGGGGAACGATACGCAGTATTTT. Protein: CASSRSAGNDTQYF.

This clone is medium-sized within its sample. In DNA, the CDR3 is TGTGCCAGCAGCCGGACCGGGAGGGACAAAGAGCCCCAGCATTTT. It codes for CASSRTGRDKEPQHF. The chain employs TRBV14 and TRBJ1-5; D may be TRBD1 (6 bases). The germline V gene encodes CDR1 SGHDN and CDR2 FVKESK. Trimming shortened V by 4 bases and J by 8 bases, and 18 bases separated the two germline ends. The CDR3 loop spans 15 amino acids.

This chain connects TRBV28 to TRBJ1-4; 7 bases agree with TRBD1. The CDR3 is made up of 13 amino acids. In germline, CDR1 is MDHEN, CDR2 SYDVKM. Trimming at V came to 8 bases and at J to 7 bases, leaving 7 bases not matched to a gene. The CDR3 is CASGNRGGEKLFF. CDR3 nucleotides: TGTGCCAGCGGGAACAGGGGCGGTGAAAAACTGTTTTTT.

This clone was seen a handful of times. The chain carries TRBV29-1 and TRBJ1-5, with D possibly TRBD1 on 6 matching bases. CDR3 size: 14 residues. Per germline, CDR1 SQVTM and CDR2 ANQGSEA. Trimming shortened V by 6 bases and J by 0 bases, and 12 bases separated the two germline ends. CDR3 sequence (DNA): TGCAGCGTCACCGACAGGAGTAGCAATCAGCCCCAGCATTTT. Its protein is CSVTDRSSNQPQHF. The full variable domain, in which reference TRBV29-1 and TRBJ1-5 provide the parts outside the CDR3, is SAVISQKPSRDICQRGTSLTIQCQVDSQVTMMFWYRQQPGQSLTLIATANQGSEATYESGFVIDKFPISRPNLTFSTLTVSNMSPEDSSIYLCSVTDRSSNQPQHFGDGTRLSIL.